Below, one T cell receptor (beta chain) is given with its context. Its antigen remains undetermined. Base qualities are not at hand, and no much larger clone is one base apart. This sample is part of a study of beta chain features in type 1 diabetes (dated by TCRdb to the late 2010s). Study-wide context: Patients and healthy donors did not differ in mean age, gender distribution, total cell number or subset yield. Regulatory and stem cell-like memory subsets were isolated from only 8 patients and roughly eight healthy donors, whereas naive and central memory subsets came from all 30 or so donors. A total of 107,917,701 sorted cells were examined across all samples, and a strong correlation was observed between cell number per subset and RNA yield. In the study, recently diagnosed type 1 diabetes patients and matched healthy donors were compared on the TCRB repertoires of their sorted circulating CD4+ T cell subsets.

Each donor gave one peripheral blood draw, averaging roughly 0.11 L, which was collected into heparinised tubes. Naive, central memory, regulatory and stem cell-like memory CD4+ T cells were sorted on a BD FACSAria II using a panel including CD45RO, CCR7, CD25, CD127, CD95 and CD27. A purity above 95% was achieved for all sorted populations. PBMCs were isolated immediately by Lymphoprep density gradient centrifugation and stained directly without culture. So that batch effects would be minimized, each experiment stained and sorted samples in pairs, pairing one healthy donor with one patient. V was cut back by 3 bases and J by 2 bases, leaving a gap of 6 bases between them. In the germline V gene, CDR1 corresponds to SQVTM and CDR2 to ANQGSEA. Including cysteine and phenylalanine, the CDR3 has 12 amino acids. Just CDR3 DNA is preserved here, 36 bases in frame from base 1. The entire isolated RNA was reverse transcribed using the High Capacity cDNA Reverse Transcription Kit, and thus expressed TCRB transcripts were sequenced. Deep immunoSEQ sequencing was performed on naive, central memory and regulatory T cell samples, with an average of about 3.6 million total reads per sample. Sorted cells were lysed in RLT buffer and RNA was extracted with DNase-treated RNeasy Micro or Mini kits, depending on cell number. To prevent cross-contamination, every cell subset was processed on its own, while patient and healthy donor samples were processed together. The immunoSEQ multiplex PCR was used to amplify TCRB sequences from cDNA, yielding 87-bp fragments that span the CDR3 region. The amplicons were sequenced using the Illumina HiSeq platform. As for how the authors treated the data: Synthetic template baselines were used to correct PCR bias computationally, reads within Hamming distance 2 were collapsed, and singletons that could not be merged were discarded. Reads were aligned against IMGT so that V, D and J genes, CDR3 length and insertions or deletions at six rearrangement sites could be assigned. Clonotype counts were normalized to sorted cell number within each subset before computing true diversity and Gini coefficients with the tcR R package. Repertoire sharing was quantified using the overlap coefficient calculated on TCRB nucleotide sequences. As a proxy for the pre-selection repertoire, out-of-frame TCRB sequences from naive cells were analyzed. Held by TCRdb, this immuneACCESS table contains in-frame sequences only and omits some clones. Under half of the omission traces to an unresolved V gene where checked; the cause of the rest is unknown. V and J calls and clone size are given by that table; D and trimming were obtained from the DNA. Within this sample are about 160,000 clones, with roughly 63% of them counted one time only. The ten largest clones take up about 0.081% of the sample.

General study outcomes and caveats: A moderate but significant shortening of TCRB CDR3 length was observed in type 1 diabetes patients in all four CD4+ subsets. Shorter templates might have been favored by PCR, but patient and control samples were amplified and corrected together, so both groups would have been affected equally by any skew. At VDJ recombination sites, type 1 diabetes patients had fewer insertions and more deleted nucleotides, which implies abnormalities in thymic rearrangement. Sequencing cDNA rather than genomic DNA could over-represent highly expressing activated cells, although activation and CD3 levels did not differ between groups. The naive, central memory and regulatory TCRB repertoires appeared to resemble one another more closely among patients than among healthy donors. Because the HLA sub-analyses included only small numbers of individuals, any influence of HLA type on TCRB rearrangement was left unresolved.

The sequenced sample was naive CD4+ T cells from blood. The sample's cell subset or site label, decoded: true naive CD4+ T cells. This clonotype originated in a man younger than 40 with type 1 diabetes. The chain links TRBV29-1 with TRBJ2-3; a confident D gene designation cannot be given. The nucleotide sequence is TGCAGCGTTGAGGTGGTCACAGATACGCAGTATTTT. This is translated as CSVEVVTDTQYF.